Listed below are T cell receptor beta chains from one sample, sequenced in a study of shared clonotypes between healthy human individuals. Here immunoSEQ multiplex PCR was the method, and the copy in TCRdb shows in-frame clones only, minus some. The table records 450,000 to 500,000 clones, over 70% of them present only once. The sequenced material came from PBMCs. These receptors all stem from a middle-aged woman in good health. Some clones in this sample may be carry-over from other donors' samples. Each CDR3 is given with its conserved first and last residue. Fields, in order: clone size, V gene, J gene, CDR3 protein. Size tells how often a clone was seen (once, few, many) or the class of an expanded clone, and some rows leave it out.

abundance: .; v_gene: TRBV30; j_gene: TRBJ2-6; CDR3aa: CAWSAKAGSRTFSGANVLTF
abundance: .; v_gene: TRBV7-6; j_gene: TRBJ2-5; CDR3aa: CASSLGQVQETQYF
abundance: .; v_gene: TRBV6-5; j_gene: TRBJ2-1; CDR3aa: CASSYSISGGNEQFF
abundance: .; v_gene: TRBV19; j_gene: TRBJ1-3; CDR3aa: CASIPDDRASGNTIYF
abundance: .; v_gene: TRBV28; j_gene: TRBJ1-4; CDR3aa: CASSGWEKLFF
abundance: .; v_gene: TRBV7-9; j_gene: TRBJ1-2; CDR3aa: CASSPAGDGWGDGYTF
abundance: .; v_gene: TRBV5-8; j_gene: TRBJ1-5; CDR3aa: CASSLVGGRGKLMVHF
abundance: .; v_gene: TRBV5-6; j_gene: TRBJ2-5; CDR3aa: CASQLAGGVETQYF
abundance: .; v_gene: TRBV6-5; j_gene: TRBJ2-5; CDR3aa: CASSYLGEETQYF
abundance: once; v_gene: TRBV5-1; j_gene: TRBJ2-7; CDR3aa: CASSGRTGRDGEQYF
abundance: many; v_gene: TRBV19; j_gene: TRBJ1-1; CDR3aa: CASSPGQARGEAFF
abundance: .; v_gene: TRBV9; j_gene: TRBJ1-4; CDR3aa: CASSAEPRPEKLFF
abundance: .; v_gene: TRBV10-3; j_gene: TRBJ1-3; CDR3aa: CAISETGYGNTIYF
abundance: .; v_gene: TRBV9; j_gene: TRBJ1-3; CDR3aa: CASSVDSSGNTIYF
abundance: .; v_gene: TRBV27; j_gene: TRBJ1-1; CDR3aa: CARRENTEAFF
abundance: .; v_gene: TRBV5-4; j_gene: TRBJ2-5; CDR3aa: CASSGSPLRGTQYF
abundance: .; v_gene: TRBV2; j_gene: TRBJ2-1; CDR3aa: CASSSPSGTHNEQFF
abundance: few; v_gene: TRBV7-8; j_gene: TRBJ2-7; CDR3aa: CASSFGRFSYEQYF
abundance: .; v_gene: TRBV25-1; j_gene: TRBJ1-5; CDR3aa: CASSDDANQPQHF
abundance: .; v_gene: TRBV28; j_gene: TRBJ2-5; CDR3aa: CASSLRGTAQETQYF
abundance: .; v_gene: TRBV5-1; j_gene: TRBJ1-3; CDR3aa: CASSLIGTTGNTIYF
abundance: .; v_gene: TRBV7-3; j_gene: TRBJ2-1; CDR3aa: CASSWTSGNNEQFF
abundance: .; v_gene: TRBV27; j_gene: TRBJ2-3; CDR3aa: CASRTGTLDTQYF
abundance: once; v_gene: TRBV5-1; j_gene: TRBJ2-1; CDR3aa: CASSLLAGVGAYEQFF
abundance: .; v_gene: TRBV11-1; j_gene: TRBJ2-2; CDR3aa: CASSPDRVVTGELFF
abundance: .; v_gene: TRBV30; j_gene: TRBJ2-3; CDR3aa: CAWSRTGKWDTQYF
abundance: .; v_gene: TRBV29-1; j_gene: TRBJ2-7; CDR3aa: CSVVRDRDYEQYF
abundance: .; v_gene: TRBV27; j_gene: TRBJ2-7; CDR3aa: CASSWLGGEQYF
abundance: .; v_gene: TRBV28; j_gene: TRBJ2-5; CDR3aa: CASIGQKETQYF
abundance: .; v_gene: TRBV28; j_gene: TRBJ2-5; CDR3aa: CASRPYSRETQYF
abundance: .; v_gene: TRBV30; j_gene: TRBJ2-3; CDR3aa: CAWSVVAEMTQYF
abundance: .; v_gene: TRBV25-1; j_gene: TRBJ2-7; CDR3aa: CASVGFGYEQYF
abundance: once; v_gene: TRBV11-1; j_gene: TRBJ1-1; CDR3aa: CASSFLGATEAFF
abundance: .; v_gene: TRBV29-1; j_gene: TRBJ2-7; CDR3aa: CSVSGTGTYEQYF
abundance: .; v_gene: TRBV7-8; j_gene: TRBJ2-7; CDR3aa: CASSLEGLEQYF
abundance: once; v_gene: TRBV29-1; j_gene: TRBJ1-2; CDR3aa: CSVDVMGVNYGYTF
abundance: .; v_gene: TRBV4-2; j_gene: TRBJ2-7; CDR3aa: CASSGVGSYEQYF
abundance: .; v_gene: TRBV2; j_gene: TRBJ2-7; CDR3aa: CASSGGGTRGYEQYF
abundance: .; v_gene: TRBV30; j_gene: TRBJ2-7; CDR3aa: CAWTRNGGGEYEQYF
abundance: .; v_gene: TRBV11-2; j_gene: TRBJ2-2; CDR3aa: CASSWSPAGGNTGELFF
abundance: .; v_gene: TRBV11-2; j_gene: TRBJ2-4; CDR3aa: CASSLDRVGHIQYF
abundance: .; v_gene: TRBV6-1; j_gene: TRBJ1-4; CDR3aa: CASRLPGGTNEKLFF
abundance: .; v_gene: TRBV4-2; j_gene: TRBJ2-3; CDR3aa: CASSQGELDGSTQYF
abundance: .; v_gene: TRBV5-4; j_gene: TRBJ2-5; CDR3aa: CASSQTSPQETQYF